This T cell receptor beta chain was documented in a study of identical twins (dated by TCRdb to about 2016). Context from the whole study: TCR alpha and beta repertoires from monozygotic twins, unrelated adults of various ages and cord blood were deep-sequenced to test whether fetal clonotypes persist. Replicate twin experiments were performed at different times using different library preparation protocols to rule out contamination. What the research found in general, with its limitations: In monozygotic twins, out-of-frame TCR alpha sharing was systematically underestimated by recombination models, although the models agreed with sharing between unrelated individuals. Zero-insertion analyses could be partly confounded by invariant T cells such as MAIT and iNKT, though diverse VJ usage argued against such confounding for most clonotypes. Conclusions relied on cross-sectional statistical analysis, since the same donors could not be followed over many years. Fewer insertions were carried by abundant cord blood beta clonotypes, a similar but weaker trend appeared in young adult naive repertoires, and no such trend appeared in memory repertoires. Compared with coincidental sharing between unrelated individuals, out-of-frame TCR alpha sequences shared between twins showed an excess of sequences with low generation probability. In beta out-of-frame sequences, excess twin sharing was weaker, because having fewer shared sequences lowered the signal-to-noise ratio.

Only healthy Caucasian donors were included. Three unrelated non-twin adults were additionally sequenced: a male aged 18 to 30, a male aged 50 to 60 and a female aged 50 to 60. Miltenyi CD45RO+ enrichment and human naive T-cell isolation kits were used to isolate memory (CD45RO+) and naive T cells from PBMC. From a lookup of the germline V gene, CDR1 and CDR2 are SGHRS and YFSETQ. V was cut back by 0 bases and J by 0 bases, leaving a gap of 7 bases between them. The CDR3 runs 15 residues from the cysteine to the phenylalanine. The CDR3 DNA has 45 bases and is translated from base 1. Remarks on this clonotype: Its target antigen remains unknown. No quality values exist for individual bases; no much larger clone is one base distant.

Library preparation was by 5' RACE. For sequencing, an Illumina HiSeq 2000 was employed. Template switching introduced a universal primer binding site; the final cDNA contained a unique molecular identifier, enabling accurate counting of TCR cDNA molecules. Specific primers in the conserved constant-segment region were used to synthesize first-strand cDNA for TCR alpha and beta chains. To control for contamination, each cDNA library was double barcoded with a SMART-Mk sample barcode plus Illumina barcodes. Two successive PCR steps introduced TruSeq adapter sequences along with Illumina sample barcodes. The Illumina HiSeq platform was used with custom primers to sequence TCR alpha and beta cDNA libraries. Regarding the original processing steps: Unique molecular identifiers were extracted from raw reads with MiGEC, and CDR3 positions were determined with MiXCR. For each individual, recombination models were inferred using an EM algorithm with the repgenHMM and IGoR tools. The analysis of shared clonotypes was done with the tcR package in R, with sharing normalized by the product of cloneset sizes. To study raw recombination free of thymic and clonal selection effects, out-of-frame nonproductive sequences were analyzed. TCRdb applied fastp at Q25 and MiXCR to the public reads, then kept only in-frame beta chains. Rows are combined by CDR3 protein, so each entry shows the most common genes and DNA. TCRdb assigned the V and J calls; the authors' analysis was not used. Within this sample are approximately 670,000 distinct CDR3 sequences, with around 6% of them counted one time only. Approximately 1.6% of the sample lies in the top ten.

Sample: naive T cells sorted from blood. Read against the paper, the sample's cell subset or site label means: cells isolated with a human naive T-cell isolation kit. The V gene is TRBV5-1 and the J gene is TRBJ2-4, with the D gene call left open. This TCR derives from a man aged 18-30 years in good health. At the DNA level, the sequence is TGCGCCAGCAGCTTGGGACAACCAGCCAAAAACATTCAGTACTTC. It codes for CASSLGQPAKNIQYF.